This passage covers 25 T cell receptor beta chains from one sample sequenced in a study of T cell repertoires in cytomegalovirus infection. MiXCR was run by TCRdb on the reads, yielding one entry per CDR3 protein. The data show 750,000 to 950,000 distinct CDR3 sequences, roughly 29% seen once. No antigen has been identified for these receptors. This sample comprised cultured CD8+ T cells from PBMCs, obtained from culture after CMV antigen stimulation. The receptors here all came from a human donor in good health (CMV status not recorded). Some clones in this sample may be carry-over from other donors' samples.

In this sample, this clonotype turned up many times. The rearrangement uses TRBV2 and TRBJ1-2, with a possible D match to TRBD1 (6 bases). In germline, CDR1 is SNHLY, CDR2 FYNNEI. The CDR3 contains 12 residues. Trimming cost V 8 bases and J 8 bases, with 15 bases left between them. The CDR3 bases are TGTGCCAGCCCCGCCGGGGGGGCAGGCTACACCTTC. Amino acid sequence: CASPAGGAGYTF.

This clonotype was seen only a few times. The rearrangement uses TRBV6-1 and TRBJ1-2; TRBD1 might be the D (5 bases). This CDR3 has 16 amino acids. The V gene lost 1 base and the J gene lost 1 base, with 13 bases spanning the gap. CDR1 MNHNS and CDR2 SASEGT come from the germline V gene. The CDR3 DNA is TGTGCCAGCAGTGAAGGTCGACAGAGACTTAACTATGGCTACACCTTC. This gives the protein CASSEGRQRLNYGYTF.

The chain recombines TRBV12-3 or TRBV12-4 with TRBJ2-7; D gene unclear. The length of the CDR3 is 14 residues. Trimming removed 6 bases from V and 7 bases from J, with 19 bases in between. DNA for the CDR3: TGTGCCAGCAGACATTCGGCCTCTCTTCCAGAGCAGTACTTC. Residues: CASRHSASLPEQYF.

This clonotype was detected many times. The chain combines TRBV12-3 or TRBV12-4 with TRBJ2-1; 10 bases agree with TRBD2. The CDR3 runs 16 residues. J gave up 4 bases and V 5 bases, and 8 bases lay outside the gene matches. The CDR3 protein is CASSLSGGAPYNEQFF. The CDR3 DNA follows: TGTGCCAGCAGTCTAAGCGGGGGGGCCCCGTACAATGAGCAGTTCTTC.

This clonotype has at least ten counts. The chain employs TRBV7-6 and TRBJ1-3; 9 bases are shared with TRBD1. The trim removed 1 base at V and 4 bases at J, leaving 8 bases unmatched. This CDR3 is 17 amino acids long. CDR1 is SGHVS, CDR2 FNYEAQ, per germline. CDR3 in DNA: TGTGCCAGCAGCTTAGAGACCGGGACAGGGCCCGGAAACACCATATATTTT. Encoded protein: CASSLETGTGPGNTIYF.

This clonotype has a handful of counts. The chain employs TRBV7-6 and TRBJ2-2; 7 bases line up with TRBD1. Germline assignment: CDR1 SGHVS and CDR2 FNYEAQ. The V and J ends lost 3 bases and 6 bases, in that order; junction bases with no gene match: 4. The CDR3 extends over 14 amino acids. The CDR3 loop is CASSLLTGPGELFF. Written as DNA, the CDR3 is TGTGCCAGCAGCTTGTTGACAGGGCCCGGGGAGCTGTTTTTT.

The chain employs TRBV7-9 and TRBJ2-1; D remains ambiguous. CDR1 is SEHNR and CDR2 is FQNEAQ in the germline V gene (reference sequence). Trimming took 5 bases from V and 0 from J, leaving 8 bases between them. The CDR3 runs 14 residues. The CDR3 loop reads CASSIVASYNEQFF. The CDR3 coding sequence is TGTGCCAGCAGCATCGTGGCCTCCTACAATGAGCAGTTCTTC.

In this sample, this clonotype turned up a few times. The chain links TRBV24-1 to TRBJ1-2; D gene ambiguous. The CDR3 has 15 amino acids. The V end lost 8 bases, the J end lost 3 bases, and 18 bases lay between the germline ends. The germline CDR1 and CDR2 sequences are KGHDR and SFDVKD. CDR3 DNA sequence: TGTGCCACCATGGGTTTCGTTCGGTTGGACTATGGCTACACCTTC. Protein sequence: CATMGFVRLDYGYTF.

The chain has TRBV7-6 and TRBJ1-1; D remains ambiguous. Looked up from germline, CDR1 is SGHVS and CDR2 is FNYEAQ. This CDR3 has 16 residues. The ends were cut back, 2 bases at V and 1 base at J, with 14 bases in the middle. The CDR3 region has the DNA TGTGCCAGCAGCTTAAGAGCCCCACCGGGGAACACTGAAGCTTTCTTT. This encodes CASSLRAPPGNTEAFF.

The V and J genes are TRBV9 and TRBJ2-2, with D unresolved. CDR1 and CDR2 from the germline V gene are SGDLS and YYNGEE. The germline V and J ends were trimmed by 0 bases and 4 bases, with 16 bases remaining between them. The CDR3 is 17 amino acids. In DNA form, the CDR3 reads TGTGCCAGCAGCGTAGGGTATTTAGATGAGAGCACCGGGGAGCTGTTTTTT. Translation gives CASSVGYLDESTGELFF.

This clonotype was observed many times. The rearrangement links TRBV7-2 to TRBJ2-3, with a possible D match to TRBD1 (6 bases). The CDR3 spans 15 residues. V lost 0 bases to trimming and J lost 3 bases, with 10 bases between them. Germline V CDR1 and CDR2: SGHTA, FQGNSA. The CDR3 here is CASSLAQGTTDTQYF. The CDR3 bases are TGTGCCAGCAGCTTAGCGCAGGGGACAACAGATACGCAGTATTTT. The full variable domain, rest sourced from reference TRBV7-2 and TRBJ2-3, is GAGVSQSPSNKVTEKGKDVELRCDPISGHTALYWYRQSLGQGLEFLIYFQGNSAPDKSGLPSDRFSAERTGGSVSTLTIQRTQQEDSAVYLCASSLAQGTTDTQYFGPGTRLTVL.

In its sample, this clonotype was seen a few times. The CDR3 sequence is CASSHIETGANVLTF. CDR3 in DNA: TGCGCCAGCAGCCACATTGAAACTGGGGCCAACGTCCTGACTTTC. J is TRBJ2-6 and V is TRBV4-1; D remains unclear. The CDR3 has 15 residues. Between the trimmed V and J ends, which lost 3 bases and 2 bases, there was a span of 8 bases. Germline V lookup: CDR1 MGHRA, CDR2 YSYEKL.

As for this clonotype: A single base separates this from a much larger clone, so it may be a read error. This is likely a read error, given that the CDR3 carries no conserved phenylalanine or tryptophan at its end. The gene calls are TRBV7-6 and TRBJ2-1, with a tentative D call TRBD1 (5 bases). Germline loops: CDR1 SGHVS, CDR2 FNYEAQ. Deletions cut 4 bases from V and 8 bases from J, with 12 bases between. CDR3 size: 13 residues. As DNA, the CDR3 is TGTGCCAGCAGCTCCTCCTGGGGCGATGAGCAGTTCCTC. It yields the protein CASSSSWGDEQFL.

The chain carries TRBV7-8 and TRBJ1-2, with a weak D call TRBD1 (6 bases). V was trimmed by 5 bases and J by 4 bases, leaving 17 bases between them. The CDR3 contains 15 residues. Per the germline V gene, CDR1 is SGHVS and CDR2 is FQNEAQ. Written as DNA, the CDR3 is TGTGCCAGCAGCCAGGCACAGGGACTCTTCTATGGCTACACCTTC. Protein: CASSQAQGLFYGYTF.

This clonotype was counted at least ten times. The chain uses TRBV7-6 and TRBJ2-1; 7 nucleotides match TRBD1. J gave up 9 bases and V 5 bases, and 4 bases lay outside the gene matches. The germline gives CDR1 SGHVS, CDR2 FNYEAQ. The CDR3 sequence is 12 residues long. CDR3: CASSKTGSEQFF. CDR3 coding DNA: TGTGCCAGCAGCAAGACAGGGTCTGAGCAGTTCTTC. The entire variable domain, with the rest obtained from reference TRBV7-6 and TRBJ2-1, is as follows: GAGVSQSPRYKVTKRGQDVALRCDPISGHVSLYWYRQALGQGPEFLTYFNYEAQQDKSGLPNDRFSAERPEGSISTLTIQRTEQRDSAMYRCASSKTGSEQFFGPGTRLTVL.

CDR3 in amino acids: CASSQPPGQGVSGELFF. The CDR3 region has the DNA TGCGCCAGCAGCCAGCCTCCGGGACAGGGGGTCTCCGGGGAGCTGTTTTTT. The V gene is TRBV4-1, the J gene TRBJ2-2; 11 bases fit TRBD1. The V gene's germline CDR1 is MGHRA and CDR2 YSYEKL. The CDR3 covers 17 residues. V was pared by 3 bases and J by 6 bases, with 9 bases of the junction left unmatched.

The J gene is TRBJ1-1, the V gene TRBV4-3, with D maybe TRBD1 (5 bases). This CDR3 has 22 amino acids. V was cut by 1 base and J by 2 bases, with 32 bases left in between. CDR1 LGHNA and CDR2 YSLEER come from the germline V gene. The chain's CDR3 is CASSQGPAYDSRSRIGNTEAFF. For the CDR3, the DNA is TGCGCCAGCAGCCAAGGACCGGCCTACGACAGCCGAAGTCGAATTGGCAACACTGAAGCTTTCTTT.

This clonotype showed up many times. The chain employs TRBV7-2 and TRBJ2-7; D might be TRBD1 or TRBD2, each matching 5 bases. CDR3 length equals 15 residues. Germline values: CDR1 SGHTA, CDR2 FQGNSA. Trimming pared 5 bases from V and 3 bases from J, leaving 17 bases between. The CDR3 nucleotides are TGTGCCAGCAGCCCAGTGGGGGACCCCTTCTACGAGCAGTACTTC. Amino acids: CASSPVGDPFYEQYF.

J is TRBJ2-1 and V is TRBV7-9; D possibly corresponds to TRBD1 (5 bases). Trimming stripped 5 bases from V and 3 bases from J, with 20 bases between. CDR1 is SEHNR and CDR2 is FQNEAQ in the germline V gene (reference sequence). This CDR3 has 17 residues. CDR3 region: CASSHPIGARVYNEQFF. For the CDR3, the DNA is TGTGCCAGCAGCCATCCGATTGGGGCTAGAGTCTACAATGAGCAGTTCTTC.

The chain links TRBV11-1 to TRBJ2-6, with D possibly TRBD1 on 5 matching bases. Germline loops: CDR1 SGHAT, CDR2 FQDESV (reference sequence). The CDR3 sequence is 16 residues long. The V gene lost 5 bases and the J gene lost 4 bases, with 15 bases spanning the gap. Here the CDR3 DNA reads TGTGCCAGCAGCCAAAGGGGAAGTTTAGGGGCCAACGTCCTGACTTTC. Amino acids: CASSQRGSLGANVLTF.

In its sample, this clonotype was seen a few times. The genes are TRBV7-6 and TRBJ2-3; tentatively, D is TRBD1 or TRBD2 (5 bases each). V shed 2 bases and J shed 2 bases, with 17 bases lying between them. This CDR3 is built from 17 residues. CDR1 is SGHVS, CDR2 FNYEAQ, per germline. CDR3 sequence (DNA): TGTGCCAGCAGCTTAATAGGGGACGGGACCTACACAGATACGCAGTATTTT. It is translated as CASSLIGDGTYTDTQYF.

The genes are TRBV29-1 and TRBJ1-2; tentatively, D is TRBD1 (6 bases). The CDR3 loop spans 13 amino acids. The germline V gene has CDR1 SQVTM and CDR2 ANQGSEA. V was cut by 0 bases and J by 8 bases, with 13 bases left in between. CDR3 sequence: CSVEEGRGVGYTF. CDR3 coding DNA: TGCAGCGTTGAAGAGGGCAGGGGTGTAGGCTACACCTTC.

This clonotype was recorded at least ten times. The CDR3 region is CASSFQVPQGAGQPQHF. The CDR3 DNA follows: TGTGCCAGCAGTTTTCAGGTCCCACAGGGGGCGGGTCAGCCCCAGCATTTT. This chain joins TRBV12-3 or TRBV12-4 and TRBJ1-5; TRBD1 agrees at 9 bases. Losses at the gene ends were 3 bases for V and 6 bases for J; bases not matched to a gene: 12. This CDR3 spans 17 amino acids.

The chain couples TRBV7-3 to TRBJ1-6, with 9 bases matching TRBD1. The V gene's germline CDR1 is SGHTA and CDR2 FQGTGA. The V and J ends lost 2 bases and 8 bases, in that order; junction bases with no gene match: 7. The CDR3 consists of 16 residues. CDR3 DNA: TGTGCCAGCAGCTTAGAGGGACAGGGCAACTATTCACCCCTCCACTTT. Translated, it gives CASSLEGQGNYSPLHF.

This clonotype has more than one count but fewer than ten. The chain is built from TRBV18 and TRBJ2-2; D possibly corresponds to TRBD2 (6 bases). V was trimmed by 3 bases and J by 4 bases, leaving 18 bases between them. This CDR3 has 17 residues. The germline CDR1 and CDR2 sequences are KGHSH and LQKENI. The CDR3 DNA reads as TGTGCCAGCTCACCCATCGATGGGGACTGGGGCACCGGGGAGCTGTTTTTT. This codes for CASSPIDGDWGTGELFF.